These 9 T cell receptor beta chains share one sample of origin, sequenced in a study of T cell repertoires in cytomegalovirus infection. In TCRdb, the reads were re-called with MiXCR into one record per CDR3 protein. The data show 570,000 or so distinct CDR3 sequences, with approximately 40% seen just once and 48% held by the top ten. The antigens of these receptors remain unknown. Sample: cultured PBMCs, taken from culture after CMV antigen stimulation. The receptors here all came from a human donor in good health (CMV status not recorded). Some clones in this sample may be carry-over from other donors' samples.

The chain uses TRBV2 and TRBJ1-3; D call uncertain. V was trimmed by 2 bases and J by 0 bases, leaving 8 bases between them. Germline V CDR1 and CDR2: SNHLY, FYNNEI. CDR3 length equals 15 residues. CDR3 DNA: TGTGCCAGCAGTGAAACAAGTTCCTCTGGAAACACCATATATTTT. This encodes CASSETSSSGNTIYF.

This clonotype was counted a few times. The chain uses TRBV6-1 and TRBJ1-4; D is perhaps TRBD1 (6 bases). This CDR3 has 14 amino acids. CDR1 MNHNS and CDR2 SASEGT come from the germline V gene. V lost 6 bases to trimming and J lost 4 bases, with 12 bases between them. The CDR3: CASSFGQSNEKLFF. CDR3 DNA sequence: TGTGCCAGCAGCTTCGGACAGAGTAATGAAAAACTGTTTTTT.

V is TRBV29-1 and J is TRBJ2-5, with D tentatively TRBD1 or TRBD2 (6 bases each). Germline CDR1 is SQVTM and CDR2 is ANQGSEA. The V end lost 3 bases, the J end lost 5 bases, and 10 bases lay between the germline ends. There are 12 residues in the CDR3. DNA of the CDR3: TGCAGCGTTGATATAGGGGGGGAGACCCAGTACTTC. Its protein product is CSVDIGGETQYF.

Here the CDR3 reads CSAREPGNIQYF. For the CDR3, the DNA is TGCAGTGCTAGAGAGCCGGGGAACATTCAGTACTTC. The chain has TRBV20-1 and TRBJ2-4, with D possibly matching TRBD2 (5 bases). V lost 0 bases, J lost 7 bases, and 7 bases lay in between. CDR3 length: 12 amino acids. From germline, CDR1 is DFQATT and CDR2 SNEGSKA (reference sequence).

The genes are TRBV7-2 and TRBJ2-1; possibly TRBD2 for D (7 bases). Trimming pared 1 base from V and 7 bases from J, leaving 20 bases between. The CDR3 contains 17 residues. CDR1 and CDR2 from the germline V gene are SGHTA and FQGNSA. CDR3: CASSLDLEGGHSNEQFF. The CDR3 DNA follows: TGTGCCAGCAGCTTAGACTTGGAGGGGGGGCATTCGAATGAGCAGTTCTTC.

The rearrangement uses TRBV20-1 and TRBJ2-2; D is perhaps TRBD1 (5 bases). Trimming left V 2 bases short and J 1 base short, with 8 bases between. The CDR3 totals 14 residues. Germline values: CDR1 DFQATT, CDR2 SNEGSKA (reference sequence). The CDR3 DNA reads TGCAGTGCTAGACAGGGTTTGAACACCGGGGAGCTGTTTTTT. Encoded protein: CSARQGLNTGELFF.

The chain is built from TRBV7-4 and TRBJ2-3; 11 nucleotides line up with TRBD2. Germline V gene lookup returns CDR1 SGHVT and CDR2 SQSDAQ. With V trimmed by 7 bases and J by 5 bases, 11 bases remained unmatched. The CDR3 has 16 amino acids. Here the CDR3 reads CASTDSLAGGVDTQYF. The CDR3 nucleotides read TGTGCCAGCACCGACTCTCTAGCGGGAGGTGTAGATACGCAGTATTTT.

Ten or more counts support this clonotype. This chain connects TRBV7-2 to TRBJ2-7; D is unresolved. This CDR3 spans 12 amino acids. Germline CDR1 SGHTA, CDR2 FQGNSA. V lost 4 bases and J 6 bases, leaving 10 bases between the germline ends. Here the CDR3 DNA reads TGTGCCAGCAGCTCCCCTGTGGGCGAGCAGTACTTC. Translation: CASSSPVGEQYF. Filled out from reference TRBV7-2 and TRBJ2-7, the complete variable domain reads GAGVSQSPSNKVTEKGKDVELRCDPISGHTALYWYRQSLGQGLEFLIYFQGNSAPDKSGLPSDRFSAERTGGSVSTLTIQRTQQEDSAVYLCASSSPVGEQYFGPGTRLTVT.

The gene calls are TRBV30 and TRBJ1-6; TRBD1 might be the D (6 bases). V was shortened by 0 bases and J by 11 bases, with 14 bases between the two germline ends. The germline V gene has CDR1 GTSNPN and CDR2 SVGIG (reference sequence). The CDR3 is 14 amino acids. The DNA of the CDR3 is TGTGCCTGGAGTGTACCCCAGGGGCGGACACCCCTCCACTTT. This gives the protein CAWSVPQGRTPLHF.